The sequence of this TCR gamma chain was determined in a study of γδ T cells in repeated Plasmodium falciparum infection. The wider study: Samples were taken at baseline, before some infections, and 21 days after each. Some Malian samples span acute malaria episodes; others come from no-transmission periods. Points from the study as a whole: Vdelta2-negative gammadelta repertoires, largely Vdelta1+, seemingly showed infection-driven waves of new clonal selection.

Both TRG and TRD chains were sequenced from each sorted sample. TCRdb re-analyzed the multiplex PCR reads via CATT. The profile shows approximately 32,000 gamma-chain clones, more than 1.4% of them singletons. Vgamma9/Vdelta2+ and Vdelta2-negative gammadelta T cells were flow-sorted from PBMC for bulk sequencing. The V and J ends lost 2 bases and 12 bases, in that order; junction bases with no gene match: 13. Per germline, CDR1 VTNTFY and CDR2 YDVSTARD (reference sequence). The CDR3 is made up of 13 amino acids. This clone appeared many times. Its cognate antigen is unknown. The sample comprised gamma-delta T cells from blood. The clonotype was recovered from a pool of human donors (malaria-infected and uninfected, not separated). The chain links TRGV3 to TRGJ1 or TRGJ2. This CDR3 is CATWDKGVPGKLF. CDR3 DNA sequence: TGTGCCACCTGGGACAAGGGTGTACCTGGGAAACTCTTT.